This is a list of T cell receptor beta chains from one sample in a study of T cell changes during pregnancy in multiple sclerosis. Method: immunoSEQ multiplex PCR; TCRdb's copy keeps in-frame clones and lacks some. The sample lists under 75,000 clones, more than 90% seen once, with roughly 2.1% in the top ten. Material: peripheral blood, obtained in the first trimester of pregnancy. These receptors were taken from a female donor with multiple sclerosis, enrolled in a pregnancy study. Both conserved end residues are part of each CDR3. The size of a clone is reported for some rows only, either as once, few or many, or as a class for expanded clones.

TRBJ1-1,-,TRBV7-9,CASSLGVRAQAEAFF
TRBJ1-1,-,TRBV30,CAWGRGKNTEAFF
TRBJ1-4,-,TRBV5-8,CASSLAGTGRANEKLFF
TRBJ2-7,-,TRBV5-4,CASSKQGTGLIEQYF
TRBJ2-2,-,TRBV2,CASTGDRERVTGELFF
TRBJ2-1,-,TRBV5-6,CASSLGTPDEQFF
TRBJ2-7,once,TRBV27,CASSLSRRNEQYF
TRBJ2-3,-,TRBV7-3,CASSPKAGGPLKTDTQYF
TRBJ1-2,-,TRBV6-1,CASSETGLHPYGYTF
TRBJ1-2,-,TRBV19,CASSITIGGGRGRTRYGYTF
TRBJ2-1,-,TRBV19,CASSMGTSRYNEQFF
TRBJ1-4,-,TRBV20-1,CSARDLDSVFF
TRBJ2-1,-,TRBV7-9,CASSLSRGVYNEQFF
TRBJ2-6,-,TRBV5-4,CASSGRGSGANVLTF
TRBJ2-5,once,TRBV10-2,CARNGYRGLETQYF
TRBJ1-5,-,TRBV28,CASRTGTDNQPQHF
TRBJ1-2,-,TRBV30,CAWSRTGTRYTF
TRBJ1-1,-,TRBV6-1,CASSETYRGTGNTEAFF
TRBJ2-1,-,TRBV5-1,CASSRWGGGDNEQFF
TRBJ2-3,-,TRBV7-3,CASSPGTGKRDTQYF
TRBJ1-2,-,TRBV7-9,CASSLGGNYGYTF
TRBJ2-1,-,TRBV27,CASSPGLAGGSSYNEQFF
TRBJ1-1,-,TRBV29-1,CSVVDRVTNTEAFF
TRBJ2-1,once,TRBV30,CAWSRLVNEQFF
TRBJ1-1,-,TRBV7-2,CASSFPGRWVTEAFF
TRBJ2-5,-,TRBV28,CASSPSGTETQYF
TRBJ1-1,-,TRBV27,CASSMTGANEAFF
TRBJ2-1,-,TRBV27,CASSSLSLSGGEQFF
TRBJ2-1,-,TRBV27,CASSLRLAGGLNEQFF
TRBJ2-1,-,TRBV2,CASSERHRVARSYNEQFF
TRBJ1-6,-,TRBV5-6,CASSRTGKLSYNSPLHF
TRBJ1-6,-,TRBV5-4,CASRPDRVSNSPLHF
TRBJ1-4,-,TRBV5-1,CASHTGATNEKLFF
TRBJ2-2,-,TRBV27,CASSLSQDYTGELFF
TRBJ2-3,-,TRBV5-1,CASSPPPGATDTQYF
TRBJ1-2,-,TRBV21-1,CASSKSSQTGTLDYGYTF
TRBJ1-1,-,TRBV7-9,CASSVMNTEAFF
TRBJ1-5,-,TRBV4-1,CASSQEPGGAQPQHF
TRBJ2-3,-,TRBV9,CASSRGSSSTDTQYF
TRBJ1-3,-,TRBV7-2,CASSLDGGRAGNTIYF
TRBJ2-3,-,TRBV19,CASSIGGTITDTQYF
TRBJ1-2,-,TRBV2,CARAVDDQRGRYGYTF
TRBJ2-7,-,TRBV7-8,CASSSQGQGSYEQYF
TRBJ1-6,-,TRBV9,CASSVGGNSPLHF
TRBJ2-7,-,TRBV29-1,CSAAQGGESEQYF
TRBJ2-7,-,TRBV6-1,CASSAHSGTSYEQYF
TRBJ2-1,-,TRBV6-1,CASSLDGSYNEQFF